This TCR beta chain was sequenced for a study of blood T cell repertoires in COVID-19. Study-level background: Samples taken during acute and convalescent COVID-19 were collected in the United States, Italy and Spain.

Trimming shortened V by 0 bases and J by 1 base, and 14 bases separated the two germline ends. The CDR3 contains 17 residues. Germline V gene lookup returns CDR1 LGHNA and CDR2 YSLEER. Method: immunoSEQ multiplex PCR; TCRdb's copy keeps in-frame clones and lacks some. Of roughly 87,000 clones listed, 89% are singletons. V usage is TRBV4-3 and J usage is TRBJ2-3; D uncertain. The source material was peripheral blood. This TCR derives from a woman at least 80 years old with active COVID-19. Here the CDR3 DNA reads TGCGCCAGCAGCCAAGAATCCGCTATTCTGGGCACAGATACGCAGTATTTT. This sequence encodes CASSQESAILGTDTQYF.